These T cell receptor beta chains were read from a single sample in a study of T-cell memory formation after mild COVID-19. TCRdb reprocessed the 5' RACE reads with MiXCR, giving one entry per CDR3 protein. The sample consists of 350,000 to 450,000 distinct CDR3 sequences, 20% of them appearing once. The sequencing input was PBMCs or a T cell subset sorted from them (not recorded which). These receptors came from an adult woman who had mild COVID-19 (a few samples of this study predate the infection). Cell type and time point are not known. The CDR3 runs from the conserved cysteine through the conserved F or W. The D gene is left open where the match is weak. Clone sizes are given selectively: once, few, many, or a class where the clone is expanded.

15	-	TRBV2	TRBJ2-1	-	CASSEHRSSYNEQFF	TGTGCCAGCAGTGAACACCGGAGCTCCTACAATGAGCAGTTCTTC
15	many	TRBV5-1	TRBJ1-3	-	CASSMDGSSGNTIYF	TGCGCCAGCAGCATGGACGGGAGCTCTGGAAACACCATATATTTT
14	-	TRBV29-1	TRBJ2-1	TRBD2	CSAAPSGGLNEQFF	TGCAGCGCCGCCCCTAGCGGGGGCCTCAATGAGCAGTTCTTC
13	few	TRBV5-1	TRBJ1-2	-	CASSVRGGDGYTF	TGCGCCAGCAGCGTCAGGGGAGGCGATGGCTACACCTTC
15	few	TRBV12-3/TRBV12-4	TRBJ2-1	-	CASRRSALSQNEQFF	TGTGCCAGCAGACGGTCGGCGCTTTCTCAGAATGAGCAGTTCTTC
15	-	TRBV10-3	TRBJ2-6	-	CAISEQNSGANVLTF	TGTGCCATCAGTGAGCAAAACTCTGGGGCCAACGTCCTGACTTTC
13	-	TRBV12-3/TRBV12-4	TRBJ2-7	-	CASTVWGFDEQYF	TGTGCCAGCACCGTATGGGGGTTCGACGAGCAGTACTTC
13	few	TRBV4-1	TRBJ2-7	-	CASSQVRGYEQYF	TGCGCCAGCAGCCAAGTTCGGGGGTACGAGCAGTACTTC
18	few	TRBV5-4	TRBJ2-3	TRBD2	CASSLYLAEISSTDTQYF	TGTGCCAGCAGCTTGTATCTAGCGGAAATTTCTAGCACAGATACGCAGTATTTT
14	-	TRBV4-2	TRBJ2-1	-	CASSRDASPGEQFF	TGTGCCAGCAGCAGGGACGCCTCACCAGGCGAGCAGTTCTTC
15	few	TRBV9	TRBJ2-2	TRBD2	CASSGVTSGLGELFF	TGTGCCAGCAGCGGGGTGACTAGCGGGCTCGGGGAGCTGTTTTTT